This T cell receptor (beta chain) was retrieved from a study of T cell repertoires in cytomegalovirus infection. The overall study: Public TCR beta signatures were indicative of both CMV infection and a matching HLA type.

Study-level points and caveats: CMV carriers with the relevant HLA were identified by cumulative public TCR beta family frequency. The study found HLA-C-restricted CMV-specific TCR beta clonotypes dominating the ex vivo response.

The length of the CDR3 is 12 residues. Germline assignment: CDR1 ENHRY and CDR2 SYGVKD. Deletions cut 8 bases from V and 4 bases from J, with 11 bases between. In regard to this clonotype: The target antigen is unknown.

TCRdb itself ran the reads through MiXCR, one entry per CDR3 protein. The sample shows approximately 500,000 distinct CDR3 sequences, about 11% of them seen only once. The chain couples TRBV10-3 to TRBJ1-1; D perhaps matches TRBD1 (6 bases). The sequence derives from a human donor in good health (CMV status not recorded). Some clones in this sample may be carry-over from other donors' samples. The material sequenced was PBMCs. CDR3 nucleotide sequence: TGTGCCATCCGCGGGACAAGCACTGAAGCTTTCTTT. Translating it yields CAIRGTSTEAFF.